Included here is one TCR beta chain sequence, with context. This CDR3 is 14 amino acids long. Trimming shortened V by 3 bases and J by 4 bases, and 13 bases separated the two germline ends. The germline V gene encodes CDR1 SGHRS and CDR2 YFSETQ. This sample was included in a study of CD8 T cells in Susac syndrome. A quantity of roughly 0.5 to 1 ug RNA underwent reverse transcription using random hexamers. A multiplex approach, immunoSEQ multiplex PCR, amplified TCR beta CDR3 across 54 Vbeta and 13 Jbeta. TCRdb recomputed calls from the immunoSEQ multiplex PCR reads with MiXCR, one row per CDR3 protein. The table includes roughly 47,000 distinct CDR3 sequences, around 93% detected once.

This receptor was taken from a human donor in good health. The V call is TRBV5-1, the J call TRBJ1-2; a weak D match, TRBD1 (6 bases). Sequencing was performed on CD8+ T cells from PBMCs. The DNA for the CDR3 is TGCGCCAGCAGCTCCGCGGAGGGGGTCTATGGCTACACCTTC. Translating gives CASSSAEGVYGYTF.